The sample holds a few counts of the clone carrying this TCR beta chain. The V end lost 2 bases, the J end lost 10 bases, and 18 bases lay between the germline ends. Per the germline V gene, CDR1 is LGHDT and CDR2 is YNNKEL (reference sequence). The CDR3 has 16 residues. This entry comes from a study of patients and donors after allogeneic stem cell transplantation. MiXCR, applied by TCRdb to the RT-PCR reads, yields one record per CDR3 protein. The sample records about 410,000 distinct CDR3 sequences, around 16% being singletons. Material for sequencing was blood, either unsorted or a sorted T cell fraction (not recorded which). This TCR was sampled from a human donor who was either an allogeneic HSCT recipient or a stem cell or donor lymphocyte infusion donor (not recorded which). It is not recorded whose cells these are; they may come from a transplant donor. The chain links TRBV3-1 to TRBJ1-6; D not resolved. CDR3 in DNA: TGTGCCAGCAGCCAAAACTTCGACAAGCGGGGATCACCCCTCCACTTT. This gives the protein CASSQNFDKRGSPLHF.